This T cell receptor (beta chain) was recovered during a study of blood T cell repertoires in COVID-19 (dated by TCRdb to the early 2020s). The study in broad terms: Samples from collaborators originated in the United States, Italy and Spain and spanned both the acute and convalescent phases of COVID-19. The prospective study material was composed of cDNA or gDNA derived from T cells, B-cell-depleted T cells, or PBMCs. The dataset comprised deeply sampled blood TCRbeta repertoires from subjects exposed to, actively infected with, or recovered from COVID-19. The repertoires were released in a freely available public database meant as a resource for research on the immune response to SARS-CoV-2. Samples came from the ongoing ImmuneRACE study (first 160 participants) plus 1,254 subjects from 6 global collaborators. The sample metadata nearly always contained a de-identified subject ID, COVID-19 status, age in years and sex. Where available, HLA class I and class II types were obtained from metadata supplied by the sample provider rather than from assay-based typing. The paper as a whole reports these results and caveats: The quantity of clinical and demographic metadata differed by source and by participant and was supplied without curation.

The immunoSEQ Assay, a bias-controlled multiplex PCR, was used to amplify TCRbeta CDR3 regions from genomic DNA. The published analysis was carried out like this. The number of nucleated cells in each sample was estimated from the amplification of reference gene primers within the assay. To quantify the absolute abundance of each unique TCRbeta CDR3 rearrangement, sequence reads were collapsed and filtered. For each sample, productive Simpson clonality was calculated as the square root of Simpson's diversity index over productive rearrangements. TCRdb's version of the immuneACCESS table is confined to in-frame rearrangements and falls short of the full clone set. An unresolved V gene accounts for under half of the shortfall where checked; the remainder is of unknown origin. V, J and clone size derive from that table, while D and trimming were established from the DNA sequence. The sample has about 160,000 clones on record, about 80% of them singletons. Roughly 2% of the sample comes from the top ten.

The collaborating institutions used their own protocols to collect whole blood in K2EDTA tubes. For TCRbeta analysis, collaborators shipped samples as frozen whole blood, isolated PBMCs, or DNA extracted from either of those sample types. Points on this clone: The antigen it binds to is not known. No base quality information exists; no much larger clone differs at one position.

CDR1 MNHEY and CDR2 SMNVEV are derived from the germline V gene (reference sequence). Inclusive of the bounding cysteine and phenylalanine, the CDR3 is 16 residues long. The sequence is cut down to CDR3 DNA, 48 bases in frame from base 1. V lost 9 bases and J lost 2 bases, and the count of bases not matched to a germline gene is 9. This chain joins TRBV27 to TRBJ1-4, and 10 bases in between align with TRBD1. Sequencing was performed on peripheral blood. This receptor was taken from a man in his 70s with acute or convalescent COVID-19. The sequence in DNA is TGTGCCAGTTATCCCGGGACAGGGGTTACTAATGAAAAACTGTTTTTT. This translates into CASYPGTGVTNEKLFF.